The 32 T cell receptor beta chains below were found in one sample sequenced in a study of beta chain features in type 1 diabetes. The entirety of the isolated RNA underwent reverse transcription, so expressed TCRB transcripts were sequenced. Profiled with immunoSEQ multiplex PCR; TCRdb holds only in-frame clones, not every one. Counted here are under 400,000 clones, 13% to 15% occurring once; the ten biggest clones make up roughly 6.7%. What was sequenced was central memory CD4+ T cells from blood. All receptors derive from a man younger than 45 in good health.

The CDR3 DNA reads as TGTGCCAGCAGCTTGTATCGGACAGGGAACGACGATACGCAGTATTTT. Amino acid sequence: CASSLYRTGNDDTQYF. This sequence joins TRBV5-6 and TRBJ2-3, with 8 bases fitting TRBD1. This CDR3 has 16 residues. The V and J ends lost 1 base and 6 bases, in that order; junction bases with no gene match: 10. Germline loops: CDR1 SGHDT, CDR2 YYEEEE.

A few counts support this clone. This chain links TRBV19 with TRBJ2-3, with 10 positions matching TRBD2. The CDR3 totals 15 residues. The germline V gene has CDR1 LNHDA and CDR2 SQIVND (reference sequence). V was pared by 8 bases and J by 4 bases, with 9 bases of the junction left unmatched. The CDR3 sequence is CASGSSGSKSDTQYF. CDR3 DNA sequence: TGTGCCAGTGGGTCTAGCGGGAGTAAATCAGATACGCAGTATTTT.

This chain uses TRBV27 with TRBJ2-2; 8 bases align to TRBD1. The CDR3 is 16 residues long. The junction had 10 bases not matched to a gene; V was cut back by 7 bases and J by 3 bases. CDR1 MNHEY and CDR2 SMNVEV come from the germline V gene (reference sequence). The CDR3 nucleotides read TGTGCCAGCACACGATCCGGGACAGGCGACACCGGGGAGCTGTTTTTT. It is translated as CASTRSGTGDTGELFF.

The gene calls are TRBV25-1 and TRBJ2-1; 10 bases fit TRBD2. Germline CDR1 MGHDK, CDR2 SYGVNS. The CDR3 loop spans 14 amino acids. The ends lost 10 bases at V and 8 bases at J; junction bases unmatched: 11. This CDR3 is CAIGTSVRGDEQFF. In DNA, the CDR3 is TGTGCCATCGGGACTAGCGTAAGAGGCGATGAGCAGTTCTTC.

The chain employs TRBV7-9 and TRBJ2-1, with 14 bases fitting TRBD2. The CDR3 has 18 residues. V shed 1 base, J shed 5 bases, and the junction held 7 bases outside the gene matches. Germline V lookup: CDR1 SEHNR, CDR2 FQNEAQ (reference sequence). CDR3: CASSLVQGLAGADNEQFF. CDR3 DNA sequence: TGTGCCAGCAGCTTAGTCCAGGGACTAGCGGGAGCGGACAATGAGCAGTTCTTC.

J is TRBJ1-5 and V is TRBV29-1; no firm D call. CDR1 and CDR2 from the germline V gene are SQVTM and ANQGSEA. This CDR3 is 11 amino acids long. Trimming shortened V by 4 bases and J by 5 bases, and 6 bases separated the two germline ends. Written as DNA, the CDR3 is TGCAGCGTTGTTCTGGATCAGCCCCAGCATTTT. It yields the protein CSVVLDQPQHF.

This clone was observed many times. The same CDR3 also results from other DNA sequences found in this sample. V is TRBV27 and J is TRBJ2-7; D may be TRBD1 or TRBD2 (5 bases each). This CDR3 contains 14 residues. V was trimmed by 2 bases and J by 0 bases, leaving 8 bases between them. Per the germline V gene, CDR1 is MNHEY and CDR2 is SMNVEV (reference sequence). In DNA, the CDR3 is TGTGCCAGCAGTTTAGGGGGTAGCTCCTACGAGCAGTACGTC. Translating it yields CASSLGGSSYEQYV.

The V gene is TRBV27, the J gene TRBJ2-7, with D possibly being TRBD1 or TRBD2 (6 bases each). The CDR3 runs 16 residues. Trimming stripped 3 bases from V and 3 bases from J, with 18 bases between. Germline V gene lookup returns CDR1 MNHEY and CDR2 SMNVEV (reference sequence). CDR3 DNA sequence: TGTGCCAGCAGTTTTGGGGGGCATGCCACCTACTACGAGCAGTACTTC. Its protein is CASSFGGHATYYEQYF.

This chain connects TRBV4-3 to TRBJ2-3; the match to TRBD2 covers 11 bases. The CDR3 sequence is 19 residues long. Germline CDR1 reads LGHNA; CDR2 reads YSLEER. V was clipped by 0 bases and J by 3 bases; unmatched bases: 11. CDR3 nucleotides: TGCGCCAGCAGCCAAGATAGAAGGGGGCGACTAGCGGGGACAGATACGCAGTATTTT. It codes for CASSQDRRGRLAGTDTQYF.

This clone has only a few counts. The rearrangement joins TRBV19 to TRBJ2-5, with 11 bases fitting TRBD1. This CDR3 has 14 amino acids. The V segment lost 6 bases and the J segment 4 bases; nucleotides outside the gene matches: 4. The V gene's germline CDR1 is LNHDA and CDR2 SQIVND (reference sequence). CDR3 loop: CASSAGTGGETQYF. CDR3 coding DNA: TGTGCCAGTAGCGCCGGGACAGGGGGAGAGACCCAGTACTTC.

This clone was counted a few times. The V gene is TRBV2, the J gene TRBJ2-3; maybe TRBD1 (5 bases). V lost 3 bases to trimming and J lost 6 bases, with 16 bases between them. CDR1 and CDR2 from the germline V gene are SNHLY and FYNNEI. The CDR3 extends over 15 amino acids. The chain's CDR3 is CASSDRVGMVDTQYF. The DNA of the CDR3 is TGTGCCAGCAGTGACAGGGTTGGGATGGTGGATACGCAGTATTTT. Full variable domain (missing parts from reference TRBV2 and TRBJ2-3): EPEVTQTPSHQVTQMGQEVILRCVPISNHLYFYWYRQILGQKVEFLVSFYNNEISEKSEIFDDQFSVERPDGSNFTLKIRSTKLEDSAMYFCASSDRVGMVDTQYFGPGTRLTVL.

This clone has only a few counts. CDR3 loop: CASSSGGGLSYEQYV. CDR3 in DNA: TGTGCCAGCAGTTCTGGTGGGGGGCTAAGCTACGAGCAGTACGTC. The chain carries TRBV6-1 and TRBJ2-7; D tentatively reads TRBD1 or TRBD2 (6 bases each). The V gene's germline CDR1 is MNHNS and CDR2 SASEGT. The CDR3 loop spans 15 amino acids. The V and J ends lost 5 bases and 3 bases respectively, with 17 bases between them.

Only a few counts were recorded for this clone. Relative to the germline gene, one junction end is altered; a read error may explain this. The chain combines TRBV7-7 with TRBJ2-2; D not certain. CDR1 SSHAT and CDR2 FNYEAQ come from the germline V gene (reference sequence). The CDR3 has 13 amino acids. CDR3 bases: TGTGCTAGCAGCCACCCGTTCACCGGGGAGCTGTTTTTT. This encodes CASSHPFTGELFF.

CDR3 amino acids: CASSVGGRLVAGDTQYF. In nucleotides, the CDR3 is TGTGCCAGCAGCGTAGGTGGGAGACTTGTGGCTGGAGATACGCAGTATTTT. The V and J genes are TRBV9 and TRBJ2-3, with D maybe TRBD2 (5 bases). Germline V CDR1 and CDR2: SGDLS, YYNGEE. The CDR3 loop spans 17 amino acids. Trimming took off 0 bases at V and 5 bases at J, with 19 bases between the two ends.

V gene TRBV7-2 combines with J gene TRBJ1-5, with D perhaps TRBD1 (6 bases). Trimming took 2 bases from V and 0 from J, leaving 14 bases between them. In germline, CDR1 is SGHTA, CDR2 FQGNSA. CDR3 length: 17 residues. The CDR3 region is CASSLIAGAFSNQPQHF. As DNA, the CDR3 is TGTGCCAGCAGCTTAATTGCAGGGGCCTTTAGCAATCAGCCCCAGCATTTT.

This clone was seen more than once but under ten times. This chain uses TRBV15 with TRBJ1-4; no definite D call. The V end lost 1 base, the J end lost 7 bases, and 10 bases lay between the germline ends. The CDR3 runs to 14 residues. CDR1 and CDR2 from the germline V gene are LNHNV and YYDKDF (reference sequence). The chain's CDR3 is CATSRGGLGEKLFF. In nucleotides, the CDR3 is TGTGCCACCAGCAGAGGAGGGTTGGGTGAAAAACTGTTTTTT.

A few counts support this clone. The same CDR3 can be traced to other DNA sequences in this sample. CDR3 region: CASSSGTGTYEQYF. The CDR3 DNA is TGCGCCAGCTCCAGCGGGACAGGGACCTACGAGCAGTACTTC. The chain has TRBV5-1 and TRBJ2-7; TRBD1 matches 9 bases. Unmatched junction bases numbered 7, after V lost 7 bases and J lost 2 bases. Germline lookup yields CDR1 SGHRS and CDR2 YFSETQ. CDR3 size: 14 residues.

This clone was seen a handful of times. The chain employs TRBV6-5 and TRBJ2-7, with a weak D call TRBD1 (5 bases). CDR3 length: 13 amino acids. Trimming pared 7 bases from V and 7 bases from J, leaving 17 bases between. Germline CDR1 is MNHEY and CDR2 is SVGAGI. The CDR3: CASKGAPLGEQYV. The CDR3 DNA follows: TGTGCCAGCAAAGGGGCACCCCTTGGGGAGCAGTACGTC.

The chain is built from TRBV7-8 and TRBJ2-3; 8 bases line up with TRBD2. V was clipped by 10 bases and J by 1 base; unmatched bases: 4. Germline CDR1 is SGHVS and CDR2 is FQNEAQ. The CDR3 extends over 13 amino acids. The CDR3 DNA reads TGTGCCACCGAGCGGGGGCGCACAGATACGCAGTATTTT. It is translated as CATERGRTDTQYF.

This clone showed up just once. J is TRBJ2-5 and V is TRBV6-5; TRBD2 might be the D (5 bases). This CDR3 is 11 amino acids long. CDR1 is MNHEY and CDR2 is SVGAGI in the germline V gene. V lost 8 bases, J lost 4 bases, and 8 bases lay in between. CDR3 sequence (DNA): TGTGCCAGCGGACTTGGAGAGACCCAGTACTTC. Protein sequence: CASGLGETQYF.

The chain combines TRBV4-3 with TRBJ2-3; D remains ambiguous. The length of the CDR3 is 12 residues. Germline loops: CDR1 LGHNA, CDR2 YSLEER. Deletions cut 2 bases from V and 9 bases from J, with 9 bases between. The CDR3 loop is CASSQNSDTQYF. In DNA form, the CDR3 reads TGCGCCAGCAGCCAAAACAGCGACACGCAGTATTTT.

The table lists this clone with a few counts. The J gene is TRBJ2-2, the V gene TRBV7-2, with D possibly TRBD2 on 7 matching bases. The germline V and J ends were trimmed by 7 bases and 8 bases, with 17 bases remaining between them. CDR1 is SGHTA, CDR2 FQGNSA, per germline. The CDR3 length is 14 residues. The CDR3 is CASTTRGGSGELFF. CDR3 nucleotides: TGTGCCAGCACCACTAGGGGGGGTAGTGGGGAGCTGTTTTTT.

This clone was detected only a few times. J is TRBJ2-7 and V is TRBV28; perhaps TRBD1 as D (7 bases). The CDR3 consists of 15 residues. V dropped 7 bases and J dropped 0 bases, with 16 bases sitting between them. Looked up from germline, CDR1 is MDHEN and CDR2 is SYDVKM. The CDR3 nucleotides read TGTGCCAGCAAACCAGGGGGGCCGATCTCCTACGAGCAGTACGTC. It is translated as CASKPGGPISYEQYV.

The V call is TRBV7-9, the J call TRBJ2-3; 12 nucleotides match TRBD2. Germline assignment: CDR1 SEHNR and CDR2 FQNEAQ (reference sequence). The CDR3 is 16 amino acids. With V trimmed by 1 base and J by 2 bases, 1 base remained unmatched. The CDR3, as DNA: TGTGCCAGCAGCTTAGGACTAGCGGGAGACACAGATACGCAGTATTTT. This gives the protein CASSLGLAGDTDTQYF.

Here the CDR3 DNA reads TGTGCCAGCAGCCGTCGCGGTCCTCGTGATGAGCAGTTCTTC. It encodes CASSRRGPRDEQFF. The chain employs TRBV27 and TRBJ2-1; D call uncertain. CDR3 length: 14 residues. Germline-derived CDR1 and CDR2 are MNHEY and SMNVEV (reference sequence). The germline V and J ends were trimmed by 6 bases and 8 bases, with 17 bases remaining between them.

The chain carries TRBV27 and TRBJ1-5; possibly TRBD1 for D (5 bases). In germline, CDR1 is MNHEY, CDR2 SMNVEV (reference sequence). The CDR3 totals 14 residues. The germline V and J ends were trimmed by 3 bases and 2 bases, with 8 bases remaining between them. The CDR3: CASSFRGGNQPQHF. DNA for the CDR3: TGTGCCAGCAGTTTTAGGGGAGGCAATCAGCCCCAGCATTTT.

This chain joins TRBV29-1 and TRBJ1-1; 10 bases match TRBD1. The germline V gene encodes CDR1 SQVTM and CDR2 ANQGSEA. This CDR3 contains 15 residues. V shed 3 bases, J shed 0 bases, and the junction held 4 bases outside the gene matches. The CDR3 DNA reads TGCAGCGTTGATAAGGGACAGGGGATGAACACTGAAGCTTTCTTT. This codes for CSVDKGQGMNTEAFF.

The table lists this clone with a few counts. V usage is TRBV7-2 and J usage is TRBJ2-6; perhaps TRBD2 as D (5 bases). The CDR3 is 16 amino acids. Looked up from germline, CDR1 is SGHTA and CDR2 is FQGNSA. The germline V and J ends were trimmed by 5 bases and 4 bases, with 15 bases remaining between them. This chain's CDR3 is CASSTNRGTGANVLTF. CDR3 nucleotides: TGTGCCAGCAGCACAAACCGGGGTACAGGGGCCAACGTCCTGACTTTC.

The chain employs TRBV19 and TRBJ2-1; 8 bases map to TRBD2. The junction had 20 bases not matched to a gene; V was cut back by 4 bases and J by 9 bases. CDR1 and CDR2 (germline): LNHDA, SQIVND (reference sequence). The CDR3 sequence is 18 residues long. CDR3 protein: CASSTTAPAAGDIGEQFF. The CDR3 DNA follows: TGTGCCAGTAGTACAACTGCGCCCGCAGCGGGAGACATCGGTGAGCAGTTCTTC.

This clone was picked up a small number of times. V and J are TRBV5-5 and TRBJ1-6; unclear D gene. Trimming removed 0 bases from V and 8 bases from J, with 9 bases in between. The CDR3 runs to 14 residues. CDR1 and CDR2 (germline): SGHKS, YYEKEE (reference sequence). DNA for the CDR3: TGTGCCAGCAGCTTGGAGGGTACCGATTCACCCCTCCACTTT. Amino acid sequence: CASSLEGTDSPLHF.

The chain couples TRBV18 to TRBJ1-6; perhaps TRBD1 as D (6 bases). The CDR3 is made up of 14 amino acids. The germline V gene encodes CDR1 KGHSH and CDR2 LQKENI. Trimming left V 1 base short and J 7 bases short, with 8 bases between. CDR3 coding DNA: TGTGCCAGCTCACCACAGGGGGGAAATTCACCCCTCCACTTT. Protein sequence: CASSPQGGNSPLHF.

The rearrangement joins TRBV11-3 to TRBJ2-2, with 7 bases lining up with TRBD1. CDR3 length: 15 residues. CDR1 is SGHNT and CDR2 is YENEEA in the germline V gene. The J segment lost 5 bases and the V segment lost 5 bases, leaving 8 bases of the junction unmatched. The CDR3 sequence: CASSPGIQGTGELFF. The CDR3 DNA follows: TGTGCCAGCAGCCCAGGAATACAGGGGACCGGGGAGCTGTTTTTT.